This TCR beta chain appears in the sequencing data of a study of Ad26.COV2.S vaccination and SARS-CoV-2 variants. Study summary: Ad26.COV2.S was injected intramuscularly once or twice, 56 days apart.

Documented treatment: approximately 18 received Ad26.COV2.S at low or high dose, single or two shots; 5 received placebo; per-sample allocation not given. Specimens were obtained on day 63 following the first vaccine or placebo injection. Aged 18-55 years, donor was enrolled in Boston in 2020. In the vaccine, an Ad26 vector expressed the SARS-CoV-2 spike of the Wuhan strain. Sequencing used immunoSEQ multiplex PCR; TCRdb keeps in-frame clones, though not all of them. The table has hundreds of thousands of clones, around 92% seen once. On this clone: What it recognizes is unknown.

With 8 bases clipped from V and 4 bases from J, the junction kept 12 bases outside the gene matches. This CDR3 has 16 amino acids. Germline CDR1 and CDR2: SGHTA and FQGNSA. Findings and caveats of the study: Total T cell responses were possibly underestimated by TCR breadth and depth analyses.

The chain is built from TRBV7-2 and TRBJ2-2; 8 nucleotides align to TRBD2. The TCR sequence derives from a person between 18 and 65 years old who received the Ad26.COV2.S COVID-19 vaccine or a placebo. Sample: peripheral blood, taken in a trial of Ad26.COV2.S vaccine versus placebo. CDR3 amino acids: CASGRGRAGATGELFF. In DNA form, the CDR3 reads TGTGCCAGCGGGCGCGGGCGAGCGGGGGCCACCGGGGAGCTGTTTTTT.